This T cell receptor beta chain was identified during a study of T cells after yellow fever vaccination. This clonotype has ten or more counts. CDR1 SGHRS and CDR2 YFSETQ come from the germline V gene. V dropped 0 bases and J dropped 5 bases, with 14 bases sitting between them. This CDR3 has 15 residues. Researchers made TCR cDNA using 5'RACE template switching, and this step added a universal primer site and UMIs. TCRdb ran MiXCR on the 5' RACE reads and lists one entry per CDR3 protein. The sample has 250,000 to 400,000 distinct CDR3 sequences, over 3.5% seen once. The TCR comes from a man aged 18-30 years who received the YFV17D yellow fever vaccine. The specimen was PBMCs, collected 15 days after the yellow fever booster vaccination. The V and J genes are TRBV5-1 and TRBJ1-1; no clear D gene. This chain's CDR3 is CASSLEGASLTEAFF. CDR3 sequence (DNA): TGCGCCAGCAGCTTGGAAGGAGCCTCCTTAACTGAAGCTTTCTTT.